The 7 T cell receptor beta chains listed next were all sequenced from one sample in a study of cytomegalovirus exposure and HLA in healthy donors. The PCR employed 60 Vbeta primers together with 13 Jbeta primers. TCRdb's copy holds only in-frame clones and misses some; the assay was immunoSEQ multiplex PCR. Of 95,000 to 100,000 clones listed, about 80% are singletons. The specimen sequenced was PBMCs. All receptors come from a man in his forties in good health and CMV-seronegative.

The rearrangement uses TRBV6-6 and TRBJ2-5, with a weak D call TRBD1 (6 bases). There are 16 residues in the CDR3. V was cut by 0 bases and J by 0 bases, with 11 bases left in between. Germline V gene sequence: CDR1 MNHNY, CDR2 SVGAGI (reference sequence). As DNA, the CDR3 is TGTGCCAGCAGTTACTCCACGGGACAATACCAAGAGACCCAGTACTTC. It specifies CASSYSTGQYQETQYF.

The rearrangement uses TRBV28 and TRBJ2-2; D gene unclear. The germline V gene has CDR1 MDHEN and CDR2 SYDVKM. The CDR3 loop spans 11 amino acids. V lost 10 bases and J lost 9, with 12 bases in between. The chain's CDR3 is CATYLSRELFF. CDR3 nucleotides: TGTGCCACCTACTTATCACGGGAGCTGTTTTTT.

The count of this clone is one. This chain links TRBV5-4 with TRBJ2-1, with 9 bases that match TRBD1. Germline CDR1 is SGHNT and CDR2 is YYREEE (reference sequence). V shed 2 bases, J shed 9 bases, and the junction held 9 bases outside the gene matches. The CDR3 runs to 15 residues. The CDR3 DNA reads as TGTGCCAGCAGCTTCCGGGACAGGGCTAGGGTTGAGCAGTTCTTC. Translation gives CASSFRDRARVEQFF.

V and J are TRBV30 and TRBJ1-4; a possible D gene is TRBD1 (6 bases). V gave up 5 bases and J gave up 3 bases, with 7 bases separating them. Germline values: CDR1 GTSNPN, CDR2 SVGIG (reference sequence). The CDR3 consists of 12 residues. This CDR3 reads CAWGQSNEKLFF. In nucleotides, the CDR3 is TGTGCCTGGGGACAGTCTAATGAAAAACTGTTTTTT.

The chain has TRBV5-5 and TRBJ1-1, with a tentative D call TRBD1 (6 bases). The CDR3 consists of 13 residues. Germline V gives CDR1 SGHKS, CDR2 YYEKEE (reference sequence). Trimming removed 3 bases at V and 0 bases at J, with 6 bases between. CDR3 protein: CASSWGLNTEAFF. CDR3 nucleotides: TGTGCCAGCAGCTGGGGGCTGAACACTGAAGCTTTCTTT.

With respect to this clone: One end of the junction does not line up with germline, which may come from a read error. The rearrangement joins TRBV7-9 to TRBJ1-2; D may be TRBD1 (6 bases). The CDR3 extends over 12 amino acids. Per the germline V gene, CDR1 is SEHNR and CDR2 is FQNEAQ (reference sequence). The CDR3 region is CSSSPGQWGYTF. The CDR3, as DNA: TGTTCCAGCAGCCCCGGACAGTGGGGCTACACCTTC.

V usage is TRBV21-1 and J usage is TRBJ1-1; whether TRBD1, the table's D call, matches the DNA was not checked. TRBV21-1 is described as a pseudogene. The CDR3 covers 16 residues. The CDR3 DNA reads TGTGCCAGCAGCACATGGACAGGGGAGGGGAACACTGAAGCTTTCTTT. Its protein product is CASSTWTGEGNTEAFF.